The source of this T cell receptor (beta chain) is a study of blood T cell repertoires in COVID-19. Study as a whole: There were acute and convalescent COVID-19 samples, and they came from the United States, Italy and Spain. PBMCs, B-cell-depleted T cells, or T cells provided the cDNA or gDNA that made up the material.

This clone was recorded a few times. The V gene's germline CDR1 is MNHEY and CDR2 SMNVEV (reference sequence). There are 15 residues in the CDR3. Trimming took off 4 bases at V and 3 bases at J, with 15 bases between the two ends. As originally analysed: From reference gene primer amplification, estimates of nucleated cell counts were derived. This table comes from immunoSEQ multiplex PCR, and its TCRdb copy is limited to in-frame clones, with some not included. Clonal size and the V and J genes are those of that table, whereas D and trimming came from the DNA. The sample yields over 55,000 clones, 70% to 90% seen once.

The TCR was taken from a woman older than 75 with acute or convalescent COVID-19. The chain carries TRBV27 and TRBJ1-2, with D maybe TRBD1 (6 bases). The sequenced sample was peripheral blood. The CDR3 bases are TGTGCCAGCAGTTCAGCAGGGGCGGCGGACTATGGCTACACCTTC. Translated, it gives CASSSAGAADYGYTF.